This T cell receptor beta chain was documented in a study of blood T cell repertoires in COVID-19. Trimming removed 3 bases from V and 7 bases from J, with 10 bases in between. The CDR3 has 14 residues. Per germline, CDR1 KGHSH and CDR2 LQKENI. The data were produced by immunoSEQ multiplex PCR, yet TCRdb's version contains in-frame clones alone and is incomplete. The sample has some 140,000 clones, around 80% seen once. This TCR was sampled from a man between 60 and 70 years old with acute or convalescent COVID-19. V gene TRBV18 combines with J gene TRBJ1-6; the D is unclear. The sample comprised peripheral blood. CDR3 residues: CASSPPGGNSPLHF. CDR3 nucleotide sequence: TGTGCCAGCTCACCGCCGGGTGGGAATTCACCCCTCCACTTT. The whole variable domain, remainder taken from reference TRBV18 and TRBJ1-6, is NAGVMQNPRHLVRRRGQEARLRCSPMKGHSHVYWYRQLPEEGLKFMVYLQKENIIDESGMPKERFSAEFPKEGPSILRIQQVVRGDSAAYFCASSPPGGNSPLHFGNGTRLTVT.